This T cell receptor (beta chain) was sequenced for a study of CD8 T cells in ankylosing spondylitis. General study points: Disease-associated clones were CD8+ and fairly uncommon in peripheral blood. One TCR beta motif, made up of roughly eight highly homologous variants, appeared characteristic of ankylosing spondylitis blood. Some motif variants were previously reported in reactive arthritis synovial fluid and blood.

Comment on this clonotype: Its specificity is not known.

The CDR3 is 15 residues long. The V gene end was trimmed by 6 bases and the J gene end by 8 bases; junction bases not matched to a gene: 13. Molecular-barcoded quantitative 5'-RACE produced these TCR beta libraries. TCRdb reprocessed the 5' RACE reads with MiXCR, giving one entry per CDR3 protein. The data show more than 150,000 distinct CDR3 sequences, over 15% seen once. This receptor was identified in a male donor under 35 with ankylosing spondylitis or in good health (not recorded which). The sequenced sample was blood, either unsorted or a sorted T cell fraction (not recorded which). This chain connects TRBV12-3 or TRBV12-4 to TRBJ2-1; 7 bases agree with TRBD2. CDR3: CASRAFGGSEHEQFF. CDR3 nucleotides: TGTGCCAGCAGGGCCTTTGGCGGGAGTGAGCATGAGCAGTTCTTC.